This T cell receptor beta chain was obtained from a study of OX40 agonist ivuxolimab in advanced cancers. The study's findings and limits: Researchers report that CD8+ T cells had, on average, more expanded clones than CD4+.

This CDR3 comprises 17 residues. Germline CDR1 and CDR2: SGHRS and YFSETQ. The V gene end was trimmed by 4 bases and the J gene end by 0 bases; junction bases not matched to a gene: 11. This clone was found a few times. The antigen is not known. Assay used: immunoSEQ multiplex PCR; TCRdb lists only in-frame clones, some missing. The data show roughly 70,000 clones, 85% seen once. This sequence was found in an adult with an advanced solid tumor such as melanoma, head and neck, liver or kidney cancer. V is TRBV5-1 and J is TRBJ2-3, with 7 bases fitting TRBD2. This specimen was CD4+ or CD8+ T cells sorted from blood, taken in a trial of the OX40 agonist ivuxolimab. The CDR3 protein is CASSPSLRGGSTDTQYF. CDR3 nucleotide sequence: TGCGCCAGCAGCCCCTCACTACGCGGGGGAAGCACAGATACGCAGTATTTT.